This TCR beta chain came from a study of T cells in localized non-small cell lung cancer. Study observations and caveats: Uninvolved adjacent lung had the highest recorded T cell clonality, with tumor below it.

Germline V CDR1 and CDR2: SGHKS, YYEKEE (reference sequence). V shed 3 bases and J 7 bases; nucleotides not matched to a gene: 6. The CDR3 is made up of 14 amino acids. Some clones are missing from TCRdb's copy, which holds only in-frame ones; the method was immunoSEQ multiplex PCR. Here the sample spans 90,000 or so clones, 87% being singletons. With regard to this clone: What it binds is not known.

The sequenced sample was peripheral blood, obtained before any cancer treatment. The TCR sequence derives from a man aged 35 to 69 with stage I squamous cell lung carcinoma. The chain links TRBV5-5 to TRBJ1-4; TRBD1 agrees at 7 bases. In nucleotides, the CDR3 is TGTGCCAGCAGCTCCGGGACAGTCGGTGAAAAACTGTTTTTT. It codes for CASSSGTVGEKLFF.